The entry that follows covers one T cell receptor beta chain sequence. What this receptor recognizes is not known. The record has no base qualities; no much larger clone is one base away. One collaborating source in Seattle enrolled patients during active infection and followed them longitudinally through the course of disease. Each collaborating institution followed its own protocols to collect whole blood in K2EDTA tubes. For TCRbeta analysis, collaborators shipped samples as frozen whole blood, isolated PBMCs, or DNA extracted from either of those sample types. TCRbeta CDR3 regions were amplified from genomic DNA by means of the immunoSEQ Assay, a bias-controlled multiplex PCR. The original methods were these. Nucleated cell counts per sample were estimated from amplification of reference gene primers within the assay. To quantify the absolute abundance of each unique TCRbeta CDR3 rearrangement, sequence reads were collapsed and filtered. For each sample, productive Simpson clonality was calculated by taking the square root of Simpson's diversity index across productive rearrangements. TCRdb holds this immuneACCESS table with in-frame rearrangements only. Some clones are missing; in checked studies, unresolved V genes explain under half, and the rest has no known cause. V, J and clone size derive from that table, while D and trimming were established from the DNA sequence. The sample includes some 200,000 clones, with nearly 85% observed a single time. The top ten hold roughly 1.2% of the sample.

This sample was included in a study of blood T cell repertoires in COVID-19 (dated by TCRdb to about 2020). For context, the study as a whole: Collaborator samples came from the United States, Italy and Spain and covered acute and convalescent phases of COVID-19. Where available, HLA class I and class II types were taken from metadata supplied by the sample provider and were not determined by assay-based typing. The samples were drawn from two sources: the first 160 participants of the ongoing ImmuneRACE study, and 1,254 subjects contributed by 6 global collaborators. Nearly every sample came with metadata listing a de-identified subject ID, COVID-19 status, age in years and sex. Subjects who had been exposed to COVID-19, were actively infected with it, or had recovered from it provided the deeply sampled blood TCRbeta repertoires that made up the dataset. The material from the prospective study consisted of cDNA or gDNA derived from T cells, B-cell-depleted T cells, or PBMCs. A freely available public database, intended as a resource for researchers studying the immune response to SARS-CoV-2, is where the repertoires were released.

Overall study outcomes, separate from this receptor: Clinical and demographic metadata were provided uncurated, with the amount varying by source and participant.

The origin of this receptor is a woman in her thirties with COVID-19, enrolled during active disease. Specimen: peripheral blood.

Here the CDR3 is given as CASSLDRAEPQHF. In nucleotide form, the sequence is TGTGCCAGCAGCTTGGACAGGGCAGAGCCCCAGCATTTT. Here the chain combines TRBV5-4 and TRBJ1-5, and TRBD1 may be the D gene, going by 6 matching bases. The junction shows trimming of 0 bases on V and 8 bases on J, plus 9 bases between the germline ends. The CDR3 runs 13 residues from the cysteine to the phenylalanine. Only the CDR3 region is kept as DNA, spanning 39 bases read in frame from base 1. Looking up the germline V gene (reference sequence) yields CDR1 SGHNT and CDR2 YYREEE.